Shown below are 6 T cell receptor beta chains from a single sample sequenced in a study of blood T cell repertoires in COVID-19. Using immunoSEQ multiplex PCR, the repertoire was profiled, and TCRdb retains in-frame clones only, with some absent. The sample holds 55,000 to 75,000 clones, about 77% seen once. Sequenced input: peripheral blood. These receptors originate from an elderly man with active or convalescent COVID-19.

This chain links TRBV5-7 with TRBJ1-1; weak D call: TRBD1 (5 bases). TRBV5-7 is an open reading frame, and its role is uncertain. This CDR3 spans 14 amino acids. Trimming cost V 3 bases and J 2 bases, with 11 bases left between them. CDR3 sequence: CASSSQGLNTEAFF. In DNA, the CDR3 is TGTGCCAGCAGCTCGCAGGGACTTAACACTGAAGCTTTCTTT.

The chain employs TRBV10-2 and TRBJ2-7; 8 bases match TRBD1. Germline values: CDR1 WSHSY, CDR2 SAAADI. Trimming took 6 bases from V and 6 from J; bases not matched to a gene: 4. The CDR3 has 12 residues. This CDR3 is CASSGQGFEQYF. Written as DNA, the CDR3 is TGCGCCAGCAGCGGACAGGGTTTCGAGCAGTACTTC.

The chain recombines TRBV6-1 with TRBJ2-7; D gene uncertain. Trimming stripped 2 bases from V and 4 bases from J, with 3 bases between. The CDR3 covers 11 residues. Germline-derived CDR1 and CDR2 are MNHNS and SASEGT. CDR3 amino acids: CASSEIYEQYF. The CDR3 region has the DNA TGTGCCAGCAGTGAAATATACGAGCAGTACTTC.

V and J are TRBV28 and TRBJ2-7; D possibly corresponds to TRBD1 (6 bases). V gave up 6 bases and J gave up 0 bases, with 12 bases separating them. The germline CDR1 and CDR2 sequences are MDHEN and SYDVKM. This CDR3 spans 14 amino acids. The CDR3 is CASRGTGSSYEQYF. CDR3 nucleotides: TGTGCCAGCAGGGGAACAGGGAGCTCCTACGAGCAGTACTTC.

V usage is TRBV14 and J usage is TRBJ2-3; weak D call: TRBD2 (5 bases). Germline lookup yields CDR1 SGHDN and CDR2 FVKESK. Trimming pared 4 bases from V and 4 bases from J, leaving 9 bases between. The CDR3 loop spans 13 amino acids. This CDR3 reads CASSPLGADTQYF. The CDR3 coding sequence is TGTGCCAGCAGCCCCCTCGGGGCAGATACGCAGTATTTT.

This clone was detected once. This chain uses TRBV15 with TRBJ2-7; 9 nucleotides line up with TRBD2. With V trimmed by 2 bases and J by 0 bases, 8 bases remained unmatched. The CDR3 is 17 residues long. CDR1 is LNHNV, CDR2 YYDKDF, per germline (reference sequence). CDR3 residues: CATSRNLQTSGSYEQYF. The CDR3 nucleotides read TGTGCCACCAGCAGAAACCTACAGACTAGCGGCTCCTACGAGCAGTACTTC.